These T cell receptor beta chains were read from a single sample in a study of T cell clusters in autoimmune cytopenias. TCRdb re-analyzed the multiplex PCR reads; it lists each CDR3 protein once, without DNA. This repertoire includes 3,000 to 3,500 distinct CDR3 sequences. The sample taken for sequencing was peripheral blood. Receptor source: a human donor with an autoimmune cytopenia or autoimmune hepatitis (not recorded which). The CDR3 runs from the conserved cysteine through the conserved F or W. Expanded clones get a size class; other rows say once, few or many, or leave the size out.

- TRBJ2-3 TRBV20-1 CSAPPDSYGTQYF
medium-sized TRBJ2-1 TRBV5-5 CASSAGTSVYNEQFF
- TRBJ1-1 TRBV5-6 CASSLGGGTEAFF
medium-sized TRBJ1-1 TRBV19 CASSMVSAANTEAFF
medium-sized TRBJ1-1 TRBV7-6 CASSANWNTEAFF
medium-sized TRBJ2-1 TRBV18 CASSPIGPGASYNEQFF
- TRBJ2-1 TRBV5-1 CASSLTGGAAEQFF
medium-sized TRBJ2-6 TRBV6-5 CASTISGSSGANVLTF
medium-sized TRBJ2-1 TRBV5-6 CASSLGGRREQFF
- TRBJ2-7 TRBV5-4 CASSPGQGAYEQYF
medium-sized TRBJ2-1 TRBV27 CASSLGLAGYNEQFF
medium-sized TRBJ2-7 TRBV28 CASTPNGAVGLYEQYF
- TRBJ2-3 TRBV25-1 CASSDLPGGPPTDTQYF
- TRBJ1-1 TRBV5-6 CASSPDRGRVGMNTEAFF
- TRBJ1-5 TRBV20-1 CSATRDMRNQPQHF
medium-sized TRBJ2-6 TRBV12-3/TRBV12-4 CASSLRRRGGSGANVLTF
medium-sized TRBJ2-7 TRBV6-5 CASRRGLAGSSYEQYF
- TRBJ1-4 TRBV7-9 CASSLDRGGEKLFF
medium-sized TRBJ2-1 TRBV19 CASSGIYPYNEQFF
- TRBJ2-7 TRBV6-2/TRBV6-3 CASRPPKRGEQYF
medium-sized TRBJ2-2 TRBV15 CATSRSGGMNTGELFF
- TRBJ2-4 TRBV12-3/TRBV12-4 CASSLLGAKNIQYF
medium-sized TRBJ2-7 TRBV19 CAETSGGAYEQYF
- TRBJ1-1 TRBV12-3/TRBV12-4 CASSLAGETEAFF
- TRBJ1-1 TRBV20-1 CSARDRGSGTEAFF
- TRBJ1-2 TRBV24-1 CATSDGGQGYGYTF
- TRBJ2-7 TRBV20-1 CSAWTGAGEQYF
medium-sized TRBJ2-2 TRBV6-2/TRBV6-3 CASLPRDRANTGELFF
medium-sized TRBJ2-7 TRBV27 CASRAKTGTGGRYEQYF
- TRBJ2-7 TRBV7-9 CASSLTESYEQYF
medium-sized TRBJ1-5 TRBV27 CASSQVGQPQHF
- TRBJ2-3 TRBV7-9 CASSPSGGGTDTQYF
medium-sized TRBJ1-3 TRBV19 CASTSIGNTIYF
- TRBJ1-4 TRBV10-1 CASSIDRVGEKLFF
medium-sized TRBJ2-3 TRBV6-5 CASSTGQGLDTQYF
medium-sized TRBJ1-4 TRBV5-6 CASSFEGKLFF
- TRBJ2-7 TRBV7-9 CASGGKYEQYF
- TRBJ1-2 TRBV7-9 CASSLDRNRVGYTF
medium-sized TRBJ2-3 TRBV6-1 CASSEAGGSTDTQYF
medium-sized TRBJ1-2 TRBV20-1 CSAISGYGYTF
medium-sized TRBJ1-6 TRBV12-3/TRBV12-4 CASSLWQDSPLHF
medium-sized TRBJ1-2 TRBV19 CASTFNQQGAYGYTF
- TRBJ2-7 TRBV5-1 CASSLAVGQGLGEQYF
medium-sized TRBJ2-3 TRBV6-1 CASSEQDKSTDTQYF
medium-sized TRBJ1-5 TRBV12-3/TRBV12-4 CASRRGSGVRPQHF
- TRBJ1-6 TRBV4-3 CASSQDPSPRSPLHF
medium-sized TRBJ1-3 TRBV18 CASSPGQGNSGNTIYF
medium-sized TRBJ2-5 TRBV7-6 CASSPGETQYF
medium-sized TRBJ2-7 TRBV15 CATSPGTTGWGDEQYF